What follows are 29 T cell receptor beta chains derived from one specimen sequenced in a study of cytomegalovirus exposure and HLA in healthy donors (dated by TCRdb to 2016 to 2017). The library was prepared using the immunoSEQ multiplex PCR assay. For the multiplex PCR, a mixture combining 60 forward primers for TCR Vbeta segments and 13 reverse primers for TCR Jbeta segments was used. This immuneACCESS table, as held by TCRdb, lists in-frame sequences with V and J called but not all clones. Of the missing ones, under half trace to an unresolved V gene in checked studies; the others have no known cause. For this sample the table gives nearly 110,000 clones, of which 70% to 85% were detected only once. Around 3.4% of the sample is taken by the ten largest. The sequencing sample was made of PBMCs. The source of these receptors is a man in his 60s in good health and CMV-seronegative.

The V call is TRBV29-1, the J call TRBJ2-7; D is perhaps TRBD1 (5 bases). V lost 2 bases and J 2 bases, leaving 10 bases between the germline ends. The CDR3 contains 13 residues. CDR1 and CDR2 from the germline V gene are SQVTM and ANQGSEA. Here the CDR3 DNA reads TGCAGCGTTGAAAGGGGCCCCGCCTACGAGCAGTACTTC. It yields the protein CSVERGPAYEQYF.

This clone has just a few counts. The chain combines TRBV9 with TRBJ2-5, with 9 bases that match TRBD1. Germline V gene data show CDR1 as SGDLS and CDR2 as YYNGEE. The CDR3 extends over 16 amino acids. V gave up 4 bases and J gave up 4 bases; unmatched junction bases: 11. The CDR3 nucleotides read TGTGCCAGCAGCCCGAGACAGGGGGGTGGAGTAGAGACCCAGTACTTC. Its translation is CASSPRQGGGVETQYF.

This clone was observed a handful of times. This chain uses TRBV7-8 with TRBJ2-6; 7 nucleotides line up with TRBD1. The CDR3 totals 18 residues. Germline values: CDR1 SGHVS, CDR2 FQNEAQ. The V segment lost 5 bases and the J segment 4 bases; nucleotides outside the gene matches: 14. CDR3 region: CASSIGTVSRIGANVLTF. The CDR3 bases are TGTGCCAGCAGCATAGGGACAGTATCCCGAATAGGGGCCAACGTCCTGACTTTC.

Only one count was recorded for this clone. The same CDR3 can be traced to other DNA sequences in this sample. The chain uses TRBV7-2 and TRBJ1-1; 7 bases match TRBD1. The CDR3 is made up of 14 amino acids. With 3 bases clipped from V and 1 base from J, the junction kept 2 bases outside the gene matches. Germline-derived CDR1 and CDR2 are SGHTA and FQGNSA. The CDR3 DNA is TGTGCCAGCAGCTTTCGACAGGGGAACACTGAAGCTTTCTTT. Translated: CASSFRQGNTEAFF. Full variable domain (remainder filled in from reference TRBV7-2 and TRBJ1-1): GAGVSQSPSNKVTEKGKDVELRCDPISGHTALYWYRQSLGQGLEFLIYFQGNSAPDKSGLPSDRFSAERTGGSVSTLTIQRTQQEDSAVYLCASSFRQGNTEAFFGQGTRLTVV.

In its sample, this clone was seen a few times. J is TRBJ2-6 and V is TRBV19; 9 bases map to TRBD1. CDR1 is LNHDA, CDR2 SQIVND, per germline (reference sequence). The CDR3 has 18 amino acids. V lost 4 bases to trimming and J lost 0 bases; unmatched junction nucleotides: 7. The DNA of the CDR3 is TGTGCCAGTAGTACTCCGGGACAGGGTAACTCTGGGGCCAACGTCCTGACTTTC. It codes for CASSTPGQGNSGANVLTF.

DNA of the CDR3: TGTGCCAGCAGCCGCGGGGGGGACAGGGGCGGCTACACCTTC. Translated, it gives CASSRGGDRGGYTF. The chain employs TRBV4-2 and TRBJ1-2; 10 nucleotides line up with TRBD1. CDR1 and CDR2 (germline): LGHNA, YNFKEQ. V trimming: 4 bases; J trimming: 8 bases; junction bases outside the gene matches: 7. This CDR3 has 14 amino acids.

The rearrangement uses TRBV6-5 and TRBJ1-5, with D tentatively TRBD1 (5 bases). V was clipped by 5 bases and J by 8 bases, with 13 bases between them. Per the germline V gene, CDR1 is MNHEY and CDR2 is SVGAGI. The CDR3 length is 13 residues. The CDR3 sequence is CASSAQGREPQHF. Written as DNA, the CDR3 is TGTGCCAGCAGTGCCCAGGGTAGGGAGCCCCAGCATTTT.

The V and J genes are TRBV5-6 and TRBJ1-1, with D maybe TRBD1 (6 bases). The V gene's germline CDR1 is SGHDT and CDR2 YYEEEE. The V and J ends lost 2 bases and 3 bases respectively, with 14 bases between them. The CDR3 loop spans 15 amino acids. CDR3 loop: CASSFRGAGDTEAFF. DNA for the CDR3: TGTGCCAGCAGCTTTCGGGGGGCCGGGGACACTGAAGCTTTCTTT. Filled out from reference TRBV5-6 and TRBJ1-1, the complete variable domain reads DAGVTQSPTHLIKTRGQQVTLRCSPKSGHDTVSWYQQALGQGPQFIFQYYEEEERQRGNFPDRFSGHQFPNYSSELNVNALLLGDSALYLCASSFRGAGDTEAFFGQGTRLTVV.

The chain joins TRBV11-1 to TRBJ2-1; D call uncertain. Trimming took off 1 base at V and 8 bases at J, with 6 bases between the two ends. CDR1 SGHAT and CDR2 FQDESV come from the germline V gene (reference sequence). This CDR3 spans 12 amino acids. The CDR3 DNA is TGTGCCAGCAGCTTAGGTTTATATGAGCAGTTCTTC. It is translated as CASSLGLYEQFF.

To note about this clone: Other nucleotide sequences from this sample produce the same CDR3. The J gene is TRBJ1-2, the V gene TRBV28; TRBD1 agrees at 7 bases. V lost 7 bases and J lost 4; bases outside the gene matches: 9. CDR1 and CDR2 from the germline V gene are MDHEN and SYDVKM. The length of the CDR3 is 14 residues. The CDR3 bases are TGTGCCAGCACCTCATCTGGGACAGTCTATGGCTACACCTTC. Translation: CASTSSGTVYGYTF.

This rearrangement joins TRBV5-1 to TRBJ2-6; tentatively, D is TRBD2 (6 bases). This CDR3 comprises 17 residues. V was pared by 5 bases and J by 2 bases, with 17 bases between. The germline CDR1 and CDR2 sequences are SGHRS and YFSETQ. The CDR3 DNA reads TGCGCCAGCAGGTCCGGACTATCTATAGCTGGGGCCAACGTCCTGACTTTC. Translated: CASRSGLSIAGANVLTF.

The CDR3 is CASRGRGGPTDTQYF. The CDR3 DNA is TGTGCCAGCAGAGGGCGGGGGGGCCCCACAGATACGCAGTATTTT. The V call is TRBV7-9, the J call TRBJ2-3; 9 bases are a match to TRBD2. V shed 6 bases, J shed 2 bases, and the junction held 6 bases outside the gene matches. Germline V gene sequence: CDR1 SEHNR, CDR2 FQNEAQ (reference sequence). The CDR3 runs 15 residues. Full variable domain (outside the CDR3, taken from reference TRBV7-9 and TRBJ2-3): DTGVSQNPRHKITKRGQNVTFRCDPISEHNRLYWYRQTLGQGPEFLTYFQNEAQLEKSRLLSDRFSAERPKGSFSTLEIQRTEQGDSAMYLCASRGRGGPTDTQYFGPGTRLTVL.

This clone has just one count. The chain uses TRBV4-3 and TRBJ1-6; 9 bases match TRBD1. Germline CDR1 and CDR2: LGHNA and YSLEER. The CDR3 covers 15 residues. The trim removed 4 bases at V and 9 bases at J, leaving 7 bases unmatched. The CDR3 reads CASSRETGGGSPLHF. In DNA form, the CDR3 reads TGCGCCAGCAGCCGCGAGACAGGGGGTGGTTCACCCCTCCACTTT.

This rearrangement joins TRBV19 to TRBJ2-2; 8 bases fit TRBD2. The CDR3 runs 13 residues. V lost 6 bases and J lost 4; bases outside the gene matches: 1. Germline V gene data show CDR1 as LNHDA and CDR2 as SQIVND (reference sequence). DNA of the CDR3: TGTGCCAGTAGCCGGGGGGGCACCGGGGAGCTGTTTTTT. Translated, it gives CASSRGGTGELFF.

The chain employs TRBV28 and TRBJ1-2; 9 bases align to TRBD1. There are 18 residues in the CDR3. Germline V gives CDR1 MDHEN, CDR2 SYDVKM. V lost 6 bases, J lost 7 bases, and 21 bases stayed unmatched. CDR3 region: CASRYTSPGQGLLGGYTF. As DNA, the CDR3 is TGTGCCAGCAGATACACTAGCCCGGGACAGGGCCTTTTGGGTGGCTACACCTTC.

V gene TRBV7-3 combines with J gene TRBJ1-6; the D is unclear. Germline assignment: CDR1 SGHTA and CDR2 FQGTGA. V was pared by 2 bases and J by 9 bases, with 8 bases between. There are 13 residues in the CDR3. The CDR3 sequence: CASSLVNGSPLHF. In nucleotides, the CDR3 is TGTGCCAGCAGCTTAGTCAACGGTTCACCCCTCCACTTT.

The chain carries TRBV7-2 and TRBJ2-2; D not certain. V was clipped by 2 bases and J by 0 bases, with 7 bases between them. In germline, CDR1 is SGHTA, CDR2 FQGNSA. The CDR3 runs 15 residues. The CDR3 reads CASSLRQANTGELFF. DNA for the CDR3: TGTGCCAGCAGCTTAAGGCAGGCGAACACCGGGGAGCTGTTTTTT. Combining the CDR3 with reference TRBV7-2 and TRBJ2-2 gives the whole variable domain GAGVSQSPSNKVTEKGKDVELRCDPISGHTALYWYRQSLGQGLEFLIYFQGNSAPDKSGLPSDRFSAERTGGSVSTLTIQRTQQEDSAVYLCASSLRQANTGELFFGEGSRLTVL.

The chain has TRBV7-7 and TRBJ2-7; TRBD1 aligns across 10 bases. V lost 4 bases to trimming and J lost 4 bases; unmatched junction nucleotides: 4. This CDR3 has 14 amino acids. CDR1 and CDR2 from the germline V gene are SSHAT and FNYEAQ (reference sequence). The CDR3 region is CASSSGTGVYEQYF. The CDR3 coding sequence is TGTGCCAGCAGCTCTGGGACAGGGGTGTACGAGCAGTACTTC.

The CDR3 sequence: CASSLDLAGAANTGELFF. The CDR3, as DNA: TGTGCCAGCAGCTTAGATCTAGCGGGGGCCGCGAACACCGGGGAGCTGTTTTTT. The chain has TRBV7-2 and TRBJ2-2; 10 positions agree with TRBD2. V was pared by 1 base and J by 0 bases, with 5 bases of the junction left unmatched. The CDR3 runs 18 residues. The germline V gene has CDR1 SGHTA and CDR2 FQGNSA.

This rearrangement joins TRBV10-1 to TRBJ2-1; D remains ambiguous. The CDR3 spans 13 residues. CDR1 WNHNN and CDR2 SYGVQD come from the germline V gene (reference sequence). The V end lost 1 base, the J end lost 7 bases, and 8 bases lay between the germline ends. CDR3 in amino acids: CASSEFLENEQFF. The CDR3 nucleotides are TGCGCCAGCAGTGAGTTTCTAGAAAATGAGCAGTTCTTC.

The chain has TRBV2 and TRBJ1-2, with 7 nucleotides matching TRBD1. The V gene's germline CDR1 is SNHLY and CDR2 FYNNEI. J gave up 7 bases and V 11 bases, and 19 bases lay outside the gene matches. The CDR3 has 15 amino acids. CDR3 sequence (DNA): TGTGCCCTGCAGCCAAGGGACAGTACTATGGGTGGCTACACCTTC. This sequence encodes CALQPRDSTMGGYTF.

The genes are TRBV6-5 and TRBJ1-1, with D possibly matching TRBD1 (6 bases). Germline assignment: CDR1 MNHEY and CDR2 SVGAGI. The CDR3 extends over 14 amino acids. The V gene lost 6 bases and the J gene lost 6 bases, with 17 bases spanning the gap. For the CDR3, the DNA is TGTGCCAGCAGCCTCGCCGCAGGGGCCCCTGAAGCTTTCTTT. Amino acid sequence: CASSLAAGAPEAFF.

V usage is TRBV5-6 and J usage is TRBJ1-1; maybe TRBD1 (6 bases). The germline V gene has CDR1 SGHDT and CDR2 YYEEEE. The CDR3 spans 14 residues. V lost 1 base and J lost 5, with 12 bases in between. CDR3 region: CASSLKQGNTEAFF. CDR3 sequence (DNA): TGTGCCAGCAGCTTGAAACAGGGAAATACTGAAGCTTTCTTT.

The J gene is TRBJ2-1, the V gene TRBV5-1; 8 bases are a match to TRBD2. This CDR3 has 14 amino acids. V was clipped by 4 bases and J by 3 bases; unmatched bases: 3. Germline V CDR1 and CDR2: SGHRS, YFSETQ. This CDR3 reads CASSIGTSYNEQFF. CDR3 DNA sequence: TGCGCCAGCAGCATCGGGACTAGCTACAATGAGCAGTTCTTC.

This sequence joins TRBV11-1 and TRBJ2-3; no reliable D call. The germline V gene encodes CDR1 SGHAT and CDR2 FQDESV (reference sequence). The CDR3 runs 13 residues. The germline V and J ends were trimmed by 3 bases and 1 base, with 5 bases remaining between them. CDR3 residues: CASSLYRTDTQYF. The DNA of the CDR3 is TGTGCCAGCAGCTTGTATCGCACAGATACGCAGTATTTT. Looking up the rest from reference TRBV11-1 and TRBJ2-3 gives the full variable domain: EAEVAQSPRYKITEKSQAVAFWCDPISGHATLYWYRQILGQGPELLVQFQDESVVDDSQLPKDRFSAERLKGVDSTLKIQPAELGDSAMYLCASSLYRTDTQYFGPGTRLTVL.

V and J are TRBV15 and TRBJ2-7; no reliable D call. V lost 1 base, J lost 3 bases, and 4 bases lay in between. The CDR3 consists of 12 residues. The germline CDR1 and CDR2 sequences are LNHNV and YYDKDF (reference sequence). CDR3 sequence (DNA): TGTGCCACCAGCAGAGCAGACTACGAGCAGTACTTC. It yields the protein CATSRADYEQYF.

The V and J genes are TRBV2 and TRBJ2-4; TRBD1 matches at 9 bases. This CDR3 comprises 14 residues. Germline CDR1 reads SNHLY; CDR2 reads FYNNEI. With V trimmed by 5 bases and J by 6 bases, 5 bases remained unmatched. The CDR3, as DNA: TGTGCCAGCAGTCTGGACAGGGGACGAAACATTCAGTACTTC. It specifies CASSLDRGRNIQYF.

The chain employs TRBV5-1 and TRBJ1-3; weak D call: TRBD1 (5 bases). This CDR3 contains 17 residues. Trimming cost V 4 bases and J 0 bases, with 17 bases left between them. In germline, CDR1 is SGHRS, CDR2 YFSETQ. This CDR3 reads CASSPRAGPSSGNTIYF. CDR3 coding DNA: TGCGCCAGCAGCCCAAGGGCAGGGCCGAGCTCTGGAAACACCATATATTTT.

This clone was seen a handful of times. The V call is TRBV7-8, the J call TRBJ1-2; the D gene is possibly TRBD1 (6 bases). V was clipped by 4 bases and J by 7 bases, with 16 bases between them. This CDR3 comprises 14 residues. Looked up from germline, CDR1 is SGHVS and CDR2 is FQNEAQ. For the CDR3, the DNA is TGTGCCAGCAGCTACATCAACAGGGTAGCTGGCTACACCTTC. Translated, it gives CASSYINRVAGYTF.